The 25 T cell receptor beta chains below were found in one sample sequenced in a study of beta chain features in type 1 diabetes. Investigators reverse transcribed all isolated RNA, so they sequenced expressed TCRB transcripts. Sequencing used immunoSEQ multiplex PCR; TCRdb keeps in-frame clones, though not all of them. The top ten hold more than 6.5% of the sample, which has about 320,000 clones, about 15% seen once. Sequences were obtained from central memory CD4+ T cells from blood. Receptors originate from a man aged 30 to 39 in good health.

This clone was observed a few times. This rearrangement joins TRBV5-4 to TRBJ1-2, with D maybe TRBD1 (5 bases). This CDR3 has 14 amino acids. From germline, CDR1 is SGHNT and CDR2 YYREEE (reference sequence). V was trimmed by 4 bases and J by 7 bases, leaving 17 bases between them. The CDR3 nucleotides are TGTGCCAGCAGCCCAGGGAGGGGCTCCGTTGGCTACACCTTC. Amino acids: CASSPGRGSVGYTF.

The chain couples TRBV7-8 to TRBJ1-5, with a weak D call TRBD1 (6 bases). Germline lookup yields CDR1 SGHVS and CDR2 FQNEAQ. Between the trimmed V and J ends, which lost 6 bases and 1 base, there was a span of 10 bases. CDR3 length: 14 amino acids. CDR3 region: CASRRTGSNQPQHF. The CDR3 DNA sequence: TGTGCCAGCAGACGAACAGGGAGCAATCAGCCCCAGCATTTT.

The gene calls are TRBV29-1 and TRBJ2-5; possible D gene TRBD2, 6 bases. Looked up from germline, CDR1 is SQVTM and CDR2 is ANQGSEA. V was pared by 4 bases and J by 4 bases, with 10 bases between. The CDR3 is 12 amino acids. The CDR3 DNA reads TGCAGCGTTGGTGGAGGGGCAGAGACCCAGTACTTC. Amino acids: CSVGGGAETQYF.

In this sample, this clone turned up a few times. This rearrangement joins TRBV2 to TRBJ1-2; the match to TRBD1 covers 7 bases. CDR3 length: 13 amino acids. V trimming: 6 bases; J trimming: 6 bases; junction bases outside the gene matches: 7. The germline V gene has CDR1 SNHLY and CDR2 FYNNEI. CDR3 bases: TGTGCCAGCAGCGCCGACAGGGACGATGGCTACACCTTC. Translating it yields CASSADRDDGYTF.

Regarding this clone: Other DNA variants within this sample encode the same CDR3. The chain has TRBV20-1 and TRBJ2-3; D not certain. The CDR3 covers 11 residues. CDR1 and CDR2 (germline): DFQATT, SNEGSKA (reference sequence). Trimming took off 5 bases at V and 2 bases at J, with 5 bases between the two ends. For the CDR3, the DNA is TGCAGTGCTGAGACCACAGATACGCAGTATTTT. Protein: CSAETTDTQYF.

The chain is built from TRBV7-2 and TRBJ2-3; D is possibly TRBD1 (6 bases). Looked up from germline, CDR1 is SGHTA and CDR2 is FQGNSA. This CDR3 has 13 residues. V shed 1 base and J shed 8 bases, with 10 bases lying between them. CDR3 coding DNA: TGTGCCAGCAGCTTAGACGAACAGGGTACGCAGTATTTT. Translation: CASSLDEQGTQYF.

This clone turned up a few times. The chain's CDR3 is CASSYSAETQYF. CDR3 sequence (DNA): TGTGCCAGCAGTTACTCTGCGGAAACGCAGTATTTT. The V call is TRBV6-5, the J call TRBJ2-3; D remains unclear. The germline CDR1 and CDR2 sequences are MNHEY and SVGAGI. CDR3 length: 12 residues. Deletions cut 0 bases from V and 9 bases from J, with 7 bases between.

This clone was recorded a few times. The V and J genes are TRBV5-4 and TRBJ2-6; 8 nucleotides align to TRBD1. The ends lost 4 bases at V and 1 base at J; junction bases unmatched: 10. The CDR3 runs to 18 residues. Germline lookup yields CDR1 SGHNT and CDR2 YYREEE (reference sequence). In DNA, the CDR3 is TGTGCCAGCAGCGTGGGACAGGCAGGCCGGTCTGGGGCCAACGTCCTGACTTTC. It codes for CASSVGQAGRSGANVLTF.

This clone has only a few counts. The gene calls are TRBV27 and TRBJ2-1; tentatively, D is TRBD1 or TRBD2 (5 bases each). Trimming took 6 bases from V and 9 from J, leaving 15 bases between them. The CDR3 is made up of 13 amino acids. Germline V gene data show CDR1 as MNHEY and CDR2 as SMNVEV (reference sequence). The CDR3 is CASSLAGAGEQFF. As DNA, the CDR3 is TGTGCCAGCAGCCTGGCTGGGGCGGGTGAGCAGTTCTTC.

This clone has only a few counts. The chain carries TRBV4-3 and TRBJ2-1; D is tentatively TRBD1 or TRBD2 (5 bases each). The ends were cut back, 0 bases at V and 8 bases at J, with 5 bases in the middle. Looked up from germline, CDR1 is LGHNA and CDR2 is YSLEER. The CDR3 runs 12 residues. The CDR3 loop is CASSQEGHEQFF. The CDR3, as DNA: TGCGCCAGCAGCCAAGAGGGACATGAGCAGTTCTTC.

The chain recombines TRBV6-1 with TRBJ2-7; D is uncertain. The CDR3 runs 12 residues. The V end lost 2 bases, the J end lost 3 bases, and 5 bases lay between the germline ends. Germline-derived CDR1 and CDR2 are MNHNS and SASEGT. The CDR3 bases are TGTGCCAGCAGTGAAACCCTCTACGAGCAGTACTTC. Translating it yields CASSETLYEQYF.

This chain uses TRBV5-4 with TRBJ2-7; D may be TRBD2 (5 bases). The germline CDR1 and CDR2 sequences are SGHNT and YYREEE (reference sequence). Deletions cut 9 bases from V and 0 bases from J, with 19 bases between. The CDR3 loop spans 15 amino acids. The CDR3 DNA reads as TGTGCCACCGCCCTCGCGAGCGGCTCCTCCTACGAGCAGTACTTC. Protein product: CATALASGSSYEQYF. The variable domain in full, with the rest retrieved from reference TRBV5-4 and TRBJ2-7, is ETGVTQSPTHLIKTRGQQVTLRCSSQSGHNTVSWYQQALGQGPQFIFQYYREEENGRGNFPPRFSGLQFPNYSSELNVNALELDDSALYLCATALASGSSYEQYFGPGTRLTVT.

The gene calls are TRBV5-4 and TRBJ2-3; TRBD2 agrees at 10 bases. CDR3 length: 15 residues. Germline assignment: CDR1 SGHNT and CDR2 YYREEE (reference sequence). The trim removed 3 bases at V and 2 bases at J, leaving 3 bases unmatched. The CDR3 here is CASSSGLADTDTQYF. CDR3 DNA: TGTGCCAGCAGCTCAGGACTAGCGGACACAGATACGCAGTATTTT. The full variable domain, with the rest looked up from reference TRBV5-4 and TRBJ2-3, is ETGVTQSPTHLIKTRGQQVTLRCSSQSGHNTVSWYQQALGQGPQFIFQYYREEENGRGNFPPRFSGLQFPNYSSELNVNALELDDSALYLCASSSGLADTDTQYFGPGTRLTVL.

This clone was seen only a few times. The chain is built from TRBV19 and TRBJ2-6, with a weak D call TRBD2 (6 bases). Trimming removed 7 bases at V and 0 bases at J, with 16 bases between. Germline CDR1 and CDR2: LNHDA and SQIVND (reference sequence). The CDR3 totals 17 residues. CDR3 coding DNA: TGTGCCAGTACCCCGGGAGTAACTCCCTCTGGGGCCAACGTCCTGACTTTC. Translating it yields CASTPGVTPSGANVLTF. Together with reference TRBV19 and TRBJ2-6, the CDR3 gives the full variable domain: DGGITQSPKYLFRKEGQNVTLSCEQNLNHDAMYWYRQDPGQGLRLIYYSQIVNDFQKGDIAEGYSVSREKKESFPLTVTSAQKNPTAFYLCASTPGVTPSGANVLTFGAGSRLTVL.

The J gene is TRBJ1-2, the V gene TRBV7-2; D gene unclear. V dropped 0 bases and J dropped 0 bases, with 11 bases sitting between them. The CDR3 has 16 residues. Germline CDR1 SGHTA, CDR2 FQGNSA. CDR3 protein: CASSLAGQDPNYGYTF. For the CDR3, the DNA is TGTGCCAGCAGCTTAGCGGGCCAGGACCCTAACTATGGCTACACCTTC.

The table lists this clone with a few counts. J is TRBJ2-7 and V is TRBV7-9, with 8 bases matching TRBD2. Germline CDR1 reads SEHNR; CDR2 reads FQNEAQ (reference sequence). The J segment lost 4 bases and the V segment lost 2 bases, leaving 4 bases of the junction unmatched. The CDR3 consists of 14 residues. CDR3 nucleotides: TGTGCCAGCAGCTTAACTAGCGGAGCGTACGAGCAGTACGTC. Translated, it gives CASSLTSGAYEQYV.

This clone was found many times. The V gene is TRBV2, the J gene TRBJ1-6; weak D call: TRBD1 (5 bases). Germline CDR1 SNHLY, CDR2 FYNNEI. The CDR3 totals 16 residues. Trimming removed 0 bases at V and 6 bases at J, with 12 bases between. Here the CDR3 DNA reads TGTGCCAGCAGTGAAGCGTCAGACAGAACTAATTCACCCCTCCACTTT. As protein: CASSEASDRTNSPLHF.

This clone was counted ten times or more. The chain employs TRBV7-9 and TRBJ1-2; tentative D call: TRBD1 (5 bases). This CDR3 has 13 amino acids. Germline assignment: CDR1 SEHNR and CDR2 FQNEAQ (reference sequence). The V end was cut by 7 bases, the J end by 8 bases, with 17 bases between. Here the CDR3 reads CASTKPGVAGYTF. The CDR3 coding sequence is TGTGCCAGCACCAAGCCGGGGGTCGCGGGCTACACCTTC.

This clone was observed a handful of times. The genes are TRBV4-1 and TRBJ2-5; 8 bases are shared with TRBD2. CDR3 length equals 15 residues. Looked up from germline, CDR1 is MGHRA and CDR2 is YSYEKL. J lost 4 bases, V lost 0 bases, and 4 bases had no gene match. In DNA, the CDR3 is TGCGCCAGCAGCCAAGACGGGGGGGCACGAGAGACCCAGTACTTC. This sequence encodes CASSQDGGARETQYF.

The chain uses TRBV9 and TRBJ2-5; no clear D. Germline V gene lookup returns CDR1 SGDLS and CDR2 YYNGEE. The CDR3 is made up of 14 amino acids. V was trimmed by 2 bases and J by 3 bases, leaving 11 bases between them. CDR3: CASSVGGVEETQYF. DNA for the CDR3: TGTGCCAGCAGCGTTGGTGGGGTTGAAGAGACCCAGTACTTC.

This sequence joins TRBV5-5 and TRBJ2-2, with 7 bases fitting TRBD1. J gave up 0 bases and V 2 bases, and 4 bases lay outside the gene matches. The CDR3 is 16 amino acids. CDR1 is SGHKS and CDR2 is YYEKEE in the germline V gene (reference sequence). The CDR3 DNA reads as TGTGCCAGCAGCTTCCGGGGACAGACGAACACCGGGGAGCTGTTTTTT. Amino acid sequence: CASSFRGQTNTGELFF.

The V call is TRBV9, the J call TRBJ2-3; 7 bases line up with TRBD1. Unmatched junction bases numbered 10, after V lost 4 bases and J lost 2 bases. The CDR3 is 16 amino acids. Germline CDR1 reads SGDLS; CDR2 reads YYNGEE. The CDR3 DNA follows: TGTGCCAGCAGCCCAGACTGGGGACAGACCACAGATACGCAGTATTTT. It is translated as CASSPDWGQTTDTQYF.

This clone was picked up many times. The genes are TRBV4-3 and TRBJ1-2, with 9 positions matching TRBD1. CDR1 LGHNA and CDR2 YSLEER come from the germline V gene. The CDR3 contains 15 residues. With 0 bases clipped from V and 7 bases from J, the junction kept 6 bases outside the gene matches. CDR3: CASSQEQGARGGYTF. In DNA form, the CDR3 reads TGCGCCAGCAGCCAAGAACAGGGGGCGCGTGGTGGCTACACCTTC.

The chain is built from TRBV9 and TRBJ2-1, with D possibly TRBD1 on 5 matching bases. Looked up from germline, CDR1 is SGDLS and CDR2 is YYNGEE. V lost 3 bases and J 7 bases, leaving 17 bases between the germline ends. CDR3 length: 15 amino acids. Here the CDR3 reads CASSASIRVGNEQFF. CDR3 bases: TGTGCCAGCAGCGCCTCAATCAGGGTAGGGAATGAGCAGTTCTTC.

V usage is TRBV19 and J usage is TRBJ1-4; D is ambiguous. CDR3 size: 14 residues. Trimming stripped 7 bases from V and 6 bases from J, with 15 bases between. Germline V CDR1 and CDR2: LNHDA, SQIVND (reference sequence). CDR3 loop: CASNPGYGDEKLFF. DNA of the CDR3: TGTGCCAGTAACCCGGGATACGGAGATGAAAAACTGTTTTTT.